This is a list of T cell receptor beta chains from one sample in a study of patients and donors after allogeneic stem cell transplantation. One entry per CDR3 protein results from TCRdb running MiXCR on the RT-PCR reads. Among about 74,000 distinct CDR3 sequences listed, more than 20% were seen once. The sequencing sample was made of blood, either unsorted or a sorted T cell fraction (not recorded which). The receptors were gathered from a human donor who was either an allogeneic HSCT recipient or a stem cell or donor lymphocyte infusion donor (not recorded which). It is not recorded whose cells these are; they may come from a transplant donor. The CDR3 runs from the conserved cysteine through the conserved F or W. Each record gives: clone size, V gene, J gene, D gene, CDR3 protein, CDR3 DNA. A D gene is named only where the DNA matches it firmly. Size is omitted from some rows. Given values are once, few, many or a class for expanded clones.

NA	TRBV4-3	TRBJ2-7	NA	CASSQDTAGYDYEQYF	TGCGCCAGCAGCCAAGATACCGCGGGTTACGATTACGAGCAGTACTTC
once	TRBV29-1	TRBJ2-1	TRBD1	CSVEDGPDRVMGSHEQFF	TGCAGCGTTGAAGACGGACCAGACAGGGTCATGGGGTCCCATGAGCAGTTCTTC
NA	TRBV5-6	TRBJ1-4	NA	CASSFGQRNEKLFF	TGTGCCAGCAGCTTCGGACAGAGGAATGAGAAACTGTTTTTT
few	TRBV3-1	TRBJ1-6	NA	CASSSRTMGSPLHF	TGTGCCAGCAGCTCTAGGACTATGGGTTCACCCCTCCACTTT
NA	TRBV5-1	TRBJ1-4	TRBD1	CASSLLQGARSEKLFF	TGCGCCAGCAGCTTGTTGCAGGGGGCGCGGAGTGAAAAACTGTTTTTT
few	TRBV2	TRBJ2-3	NA	CASTGYPDTQYF	TGTGCCAGCACAGGGTACCCGGATACGCAGTATTTT
NA	TRBV27	TRBJ1-1	TRBD1	CASSPVNRGTEAFF	TGTGCCAGCAGTCCCGTAAACAGGGGCACTGAAGCTTTCTTT
NA	TRBV6-5	TRBJ2-2	TRBD2	CASTWSGIPDTGELFF	TGTGCCAGCACATGGAGCGGGATTCCCGACACCGGGGAGCTGTTTTTT
NA	TRBV7-6	TRBJ2-7	NA	CASSLVPADAPYEQYF	TGTGCCAGCAGCTTAGTTCCTGCGGACGCCCCCTACGAGCAGTACTTC
few	TRBV5-1	TRBJ1-4	NA	CASSLESGEKLFF	TGCGCCAGCAGCTTGGAATCGGGTGAAAAACTGTTTTTT
few	TRBV20-1	TRBJ1-2	TRBD1	CSASAGQGSSGYTF	TGCAGTGCTAGTGCGGGACAGGGTTCGTCTGGCTACACCTTC
few	TRBV20-1	TRBJ2-7	NA	CSAISGTAYEQYF	TGCAGTGCTATCTCGGGGACGGCTTACGAGCAGTACTTC
NA	TRBV7-9	TRBJ1-5	NA	CASSLAADSNQPQHF	TGTGCCAGCAGCTTAGCGGCAGATAGCAATCAGCCCCAGCATTTT
NA	TRBV20-1	TRBJ1-1	NA	CSARDPTGATNTEAFF	TGCAGTGCTAGAGATCCCACGGGGGCAACCAACACTGAAGCTTTCTTT
NA	TRBV5-1	TRBJ2-7	TRBD1	CASSPSTGVPSYEQYF	TGCGCCAGCAGCCCCTCGACAGGGGTCCCCTCCTACGAGCAGTACTTC
few	TRBV7-3	TRBJ2-1	NA	CASSPGLSAYNEQFF	TGTGCCAGCAGCCCGGGACTTTCCGCCTACAATGAGCAGTTCTTC
few	TRBV5-6	TRBJ1-1	NA	CASSNWLGGPNTEAFF	TGTGCCAGCAGCAACTGGTTGGGGGGTCCGAACACTGAAGCTTTCTTT